These T cell receptor beta chains were read from a single sample in a study of blood T cell repertoires in COVID-19. Libraries were prepared by immunoSEQ multiplex PCR; TCRdb keeps only in-frame clonotypes and omits some of them. This sample carries some 230,000 clones, roughly 81% of them seen once, and the ten largest clones take around 3%. Sequenced material: peripheral blood. The receptors shown here come from a man aged 50-59 years who had recovered from COVID-19. The CDR3 runs from the conserved cysteine through the conserved F or W. D genes are given only for firm matches. Expanded clones get a size class; other rows say once, few or many, or leave the size out.

clone_size	v_call	d_call	j_call	cdr3_nt	cdr3_aa
.	TRBV29-1	.	TRBJ1-5	TGCAGCGTGAAATTGGAGGGGAGGGGCGGCAATCAGCCCCAGCATTTT	CSVKLEGRGGNQPQHF
.	TRBV18	TRBD2	TRBJ2-1	TGTGCCAGCTCACCACCGATTAGCGGGGACTACAATGAGCAGTTCTTC	CASSPPISGDYNEQFF
.	TRBV6-1	TRBD2	TRBJ2-1	TGTGCCAGCAGTGGCAGGAGAGCGGGAGGGTACAATGAGCAGTTCTTC	CASSGRRAGGYNEQFF
once	TRBV19	TRBD1	TRBJ2-6	TGTGCCAGTAGGGGACAGGGGACGGGGGCCAACGTCCTGACTTTC	CASRGQGTGANVLTF
.	TRBV5-1	TRBD2	TRBJ2-7	TGCGCCAGCAGCTTGGGAGGTAGCGGGAGCCACGAGCAGTACTTC	CASSLGGSGSHEQYF
.	TRBV29-1	.	TRBJ2-1	TGCAGCGTTGTTTTATCCTACAATGAGCAGTTCTTC	CSVVLSYNEQFF
.	TRBV18	.	TRBJ1-3	TGTGCCAGCTCACCCGCTCAGGGGACCTCTGGAAACACCATATATTTT	CASSPAQGTSGNTIYF
.	TRBV25-1	.	TRBJ2-1	TGTGCCAGCAGTGAGGCCGGGGGCTCCTACAATGAGCAGTTCTTC	CASSEAGGSYNEQFF
few	TRBV18	TRBD2	TRBJ2-7	TGTGCCAGCTCGGCGGGACTAGCGGGAGCCGACTACGAGCAGTACTTC	CASSAGLAGADYEQYF
few	TRBV19	TRBD2	TRBJ2-7	TGTGCCAGTAGTATCTCGTTAGCGGGAGTAAGCGAGCAGTACTTC	CASSISLAGVSEQYF
.	TRBV9	TRBD2	TRBJ2-1	TGTGCCAGCAGCGTAGCTCCCGGGACTAGCGGGAGGGGGAATGAGCAGTTCTTC	CASSVAPGTSGRGNEQFF
.	TRBV5-1	.	TRBJ2-7	TGCGCCAGCAGCTTAGATGAGCGGAGCTCCTACGAGCAGTACTTC	CASSLDERSSYEQYF
once	TRBV6-5	.	TRBJ2-7	TGTGCCAGCAGTTACTACGCAGGCTCCTACGAGCAGTACTTC	CASSYYAGSYEQYF
.	TRBV28	.	TRBJ1-5	TGTGCCAGCAGCGTTAATCAGCCCCAGCATTTT	CASSVNQPQHF
.	TRBV7-2	.	TRBJ2-7	TGTGCCAGCAGCTTAGAGACAGCCTACGAGCAGTACTTC	CASSLETAYEQYF
.	TRBV28	TRBD2	TRBJ2-4	TGTGCCAGCAGTTCCCTACTAGCGGGAGAAGGGGGGAACATTCAGTACTTC	CASSSLLAGEGGNIQYF
.	TRBV27	TRBD2	TRBJ2-1	TGTGCCAGCAGTTCCGGACTAGCGACCTACAATGAGCAGTTCTTC	CASSSGLATYNEQFF
.	TRBV27	TRBD1	TRBJ2-5	TGTGCCAGCAGACCAAGAAGGGGACAGGGCAGGAACGGGTGGGAGACCCAGTACTTC	CASRPRRGQGRNGWETQYF
.	TRBV3-1/TRBV3-2	.	TRBJ2-7	TGTGCCAGCAGCCAAGATCTTAACGAGCAGTACTTC	CASSQDLNEQYF
few	TRBV6-5	TRBD1	TRBJ2-3	TGTGCCAGCAGGATCAGGGGGCCAACAGATACGCAGTATTTT	CASRIRGPTDTQYF
.	TRBV9	.	TRBJ1-4	TGTGCCAGCAGCGTAGATGTGGGAGTAACTAATGAAAAACTGTTTTTT	CASSVDVGVTNEKLFF
many	TRBV4-1	.	TRBJ1-4	TGCGCCAGCAGCCAAGTGACAAGGGGGTGGATAGAAAAACTGTTTTTT	CASSQVTRGWIEKLFF
.	TRBV27	TRBD2	TRBJ2-7	TGTGCCAGCAGTTTAACCGGGACTAGCCCCTACGAGCAGTACTTC	CASSLTGTSPYEQYF
.	TRBV18	TRBD1	TRBJ1-4	TGTGCCAGCTCACCACGAATCGACAGGGCCGGGGCAACTAATGAAAAACTGTTTTTT	CASSPRIDRAGATNEKLFF
few	TRBV5-7	.	TRBJ1-5	TGTGCCAGCAGATTCTACCGGAGGAGCAATCAGCCCCAGCATTTT	CASRFYRRSNQPQHF
.	TRBV18	TRBD2	TRBJ2-5	TGTGCCAGCTCACCGGGGCGGGGGCAAGAGACCCAGTACTTC	CASSPGRGQETQYF
many	TRBV7-8	TRBD1	TRBJ1-1	TGTGCCAGCAGCCCGAGGGACAGGGTGAACACTGAAGCTTTCTTT	CASSPRDRVNTEAFF
.	TRBV20-1	TRBD1	TRBJ1-1	TGCAGTCCCAGTGGGGCAGGGGGTGGGATGGGCGTATTTACTGAAGCTTTCTTT	CSPSGAGGGMGVFTEAFF
.	TRBV5-6	.	TRBJ1-3	TGTGCCAGCAGCAGCGAGGGAAACACCATATATTTT	CASSSEGNTIYF
few	TRBV27	TRBD1	TRBJ2-3	TGTGCCAGCAGTCGGGCGGGACAGGGCCAATCCCGCACAGATACGCAGTATTTT	CASSRAGQGQSRTDTQYF
few	TRBV6-5	TRBD1	TRBJ1-4	TGTGCCAGCAGAACCGGGACAGTACTTAATGAAAAACTGTTTTTT	CASRTGTVLNEKLFF
.	TRBV5-1	TRBD1	TRBJ1-4	TGCGCCAGCAGCCCGGGACAGGGGTTAAGGAGTGAAAAACTGTTTTTT	CASSPGQGLRSEKLFF
.	TRBV4-1	TRBD2	TRBJ2-7	TGCGCCAGCAGCTCCACCCCGGGACTAGCGGGAGGGAGGAGCTCCTACGAGCAGTACTTC	CASSSTPGLAGGRSSYEQYF
.	TRBV12-3/TRBV12-4	TRBD1	TRBJ1-5	TGTGCCAGCAGCCGACAGGGGTCTCAGCCCCAGCATTTT	CASSRQGSQPQHF
.	TRBV11-2	.	TRBJ1-6	TGTGCCAGCAGCTTCAGGGGAGAGGGTTCACCCCTCCACTTT	CASSFRGEGSPLHF
.	TRBV28	TRBD2	TRBJ2-7	TGTCCCCACACGGGGGGGTCCCCCTACGAGCAGTACTTC	CPHTGGSPYEQYF
.	TRBV25-1	.	TRBJ2-3	TGTGCCAGCAGTGAGTCTCTACTACGCACAGATACGCAGTATTTT	CASSESLLRTDTQYF
.	TRBV19	TRBD2	TRBJ2-3	TGTGCCAGTAGTATAAGGCTAGCGGGACGCACAGATACGCAGTATTTT	CASSIRLAGRTDTQYF
once	TRBV6-5	TRBD2	TRBJ2-7	TGTGCCAGCAGTACCTTCGGGGGGAGCGGGTACGAGCAGTACTTC	CASSTFGGSGYEQYF
.	TRBV12-5	TRBD1	TRBJ2-5	TGTGCTAGCGCTCGGGACAGTCTGCAGGAGACCCAGTACTTC	CASARDSLQETQYF
.	TRBV27	TRBD2	TRBJ2-3	TGTGCCAGCAGTTTAGCGGGAGGGGGCCAGGCAGATACGCAGTATTTT	CASSLAGGGQADTQYF
.	TRBV5-1	.	TRBJ1-6	TGCGCCAGCAGCTTTTCAGGGATCTATAATTCACCCCTCCACTTT	CASSFSGIYNSPLHF
.	TRBV28	.	TRBJ1-4	TGTGCCAGCAGTTTATATGCGGGGGCGAGTAATGAAAAACTGTTTTTT	CASSLYAGASNEKLFF
few	TRBV19	TRBD1	TRBJ1-6	TGTGCCAGTAGTTCGGACAGGGCTAAGCGATCACCCCTCCACTTT	CASSSDRAKRSPLHF
.	TRBV18	.	TRBJ2-3	TGTGCCAGCTCACCATCGTTAGCGGTTAGCACAGATACGCAGTATTTT	CASSPSLAVSTDTQYF
once	TRBV30	TRBD2	TRBJ2-7	TGTGCCTCCGGACTAGCGGGATCGTACGAGCAGTACTTC	CASGLAGSYEQYF
once	TRBV4-1	TRBD1	TRBJ2-5	TGCGCCAGCAGCCAATCGGGACAGGGTAAGGGGTACCAAGAGACCCAGTACTTC	CASSQSGQGKGYQETQYF
few	TRBV6-6	TRBD2	TRBJ2-2	TGTGCCAGCAGGGGGGAGGGACTAGCCAACACCGGGGAGCTGTTTTTT	CASRGEGLANTGELFF
few	TRBV28	.	TRBJ2-3	TGTGCCAGCAGTTCCCCGCGGGCCCGCACAGATACGCAGTATTTT	CASSSPRARTDTQYF
.	TRBV7-9	TRBD2	TRBJ2-2	TGTGCCAGCAGATCGGTCGGGCTAGCGGGAGGTAACACCGGGGAGCTGTTTTTT	CASRSVGLAGGNTGELFF
.	TRBV7-9	.	TRBJ2-5	TGTGCCAGCAGCTGGACAGCCGTGGAGACCCAGTACTTC	CASSWTAVETQYF
.	TRBV5-1	TRBD1	TRBJ2-2	TGCGCCAGCGGGAGTAGGGGGCTCGGCGGGGAGCTGTTTTTT	CASGSRGLGGELFF
.	TRBV7-2	.	TRBJ1-2	TGTGCCAGCAGCTTCGGGACAACTAACTATGGCTACACCTTC	CASSFGTTNYGYTF
.	TRBV5-1	TRBD1	TRBJ2-7	TGCGCCAGCAGCTTGGGGCCGACAGGGTCCGTCGGGGAGCAGTACTTC	CASSLGPTGSVGEQYF
once	TRBV5-1	.	TRBJ1-3	TGCGCCAGCAGCTTGTACGAGCCCTCAATCTCTGGAAACACCATATATTTT	CASSLYEPSISGNTIYF
.	TRBV11-3	.	TRBJ2-7	TGTGCCAGCAGCCCCGGAGTATATTACGAGCAGTACTTC	CASSPGVYYEQYF
.	TRBV4-1	.	TRBJ2-1	TGCGCCAGCAGCCAAGGCACGGAGGTCAATGAGCAGTTCTTC	CASSQGTEVNEQFF
.	TRBV10-3	.	TRBJ2-7	TGTGCCATCTGGGGAGGAACGAGCTCCTACGAGCAGTACTTC	CAIWGGTSSYEQYF
.	TRBV7-9	.	TRBJ2-3	TGTGCCAGCAGCTCAAGGGACTCCCCTGTTATGGATACGCAGTATTTT	CASSSRDSPVMDTQYF
.	TRBV7-9	TRBD1	TRBJ2-3	TGTGCCAGCAGCCCGGGACAGGGGGCGAGAAGCGGGAAGGGAGATACGCAGTATTTT	CASSPGQGARSGKGDTQYF